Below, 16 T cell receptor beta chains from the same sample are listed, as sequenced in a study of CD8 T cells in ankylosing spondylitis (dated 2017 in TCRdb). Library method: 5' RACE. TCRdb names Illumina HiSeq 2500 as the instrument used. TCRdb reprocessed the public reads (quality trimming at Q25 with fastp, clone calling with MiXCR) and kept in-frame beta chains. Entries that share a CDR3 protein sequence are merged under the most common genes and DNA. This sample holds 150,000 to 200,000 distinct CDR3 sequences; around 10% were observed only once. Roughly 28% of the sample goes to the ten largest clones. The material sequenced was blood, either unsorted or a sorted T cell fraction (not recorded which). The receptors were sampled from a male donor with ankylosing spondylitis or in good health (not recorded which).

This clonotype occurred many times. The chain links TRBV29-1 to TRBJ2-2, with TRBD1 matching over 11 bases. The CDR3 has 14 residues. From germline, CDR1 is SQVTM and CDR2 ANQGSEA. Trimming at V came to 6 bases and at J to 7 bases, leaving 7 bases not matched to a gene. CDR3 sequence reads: CSVSRDRGDGELFF. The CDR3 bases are TGCAGCGTATCCCGGGACAGGGGGGACGGGGAGCTGTTTTTT.

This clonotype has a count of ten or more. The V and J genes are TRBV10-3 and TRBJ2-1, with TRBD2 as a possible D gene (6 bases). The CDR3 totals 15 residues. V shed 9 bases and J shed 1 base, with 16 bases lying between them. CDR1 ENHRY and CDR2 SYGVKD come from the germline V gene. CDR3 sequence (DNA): TGTGCCATGAGCAAGGGGAGGAGTTCCTACAATGAGCAGTTCTTC. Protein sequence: CAMSKGRSSYNEQFF.

This CDR3 is CASSAPGTGNEKLFF. The CDR3 DNA follows: TGTGCCAGCAGCGCTCCCGGGACAGGGAATGAAAAACTGTTTTTT. The V call is TRBV7-8, the J call TRBJ1-4, with TRBD1 matching over 9 bases. The trim removed 5 bases at V and 5 bases at J, leaving 6 bases unmatched. This CDR3 comprises 15 residues. Germline-derived CDR1 and CDR2 are SGHVS and FQNEAQ.

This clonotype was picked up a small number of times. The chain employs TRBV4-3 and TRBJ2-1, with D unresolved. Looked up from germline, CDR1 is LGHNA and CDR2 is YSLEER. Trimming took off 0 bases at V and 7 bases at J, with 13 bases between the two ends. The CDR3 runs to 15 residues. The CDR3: CASSQDGPRRNEQFF. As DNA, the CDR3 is TGCGCCAGCAGCCAAGATGGGCCCCGCAGGAATGAGCAGTTCTTC.

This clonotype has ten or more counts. The CDR3 spells CASSYVVGSATEAFF. CDR3 sequence (DNA): TGTGCCAGCAGTTACGTGGTCGGGTCTGCGACTGAAGCTTTCTTT. The chain couples TRBV6-5 to TRBJ1-1; no firm D call. Per the germline V gene, CDR1 is MNHEY and CDR2 is SVGAGI. The V gene lost 2 bases and the J gene lost 5 bases, with 15 bases spanning the gap. The CDR3 consists of 15 residues.

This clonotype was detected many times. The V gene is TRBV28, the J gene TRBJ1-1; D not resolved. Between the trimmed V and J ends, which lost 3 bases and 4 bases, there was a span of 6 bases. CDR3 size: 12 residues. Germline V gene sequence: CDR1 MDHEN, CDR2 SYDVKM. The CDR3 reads CASSLMATEAFF. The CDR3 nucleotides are TGTGCCAGCAGTTTGATGGCCACTGAAGCTTTCTTT.

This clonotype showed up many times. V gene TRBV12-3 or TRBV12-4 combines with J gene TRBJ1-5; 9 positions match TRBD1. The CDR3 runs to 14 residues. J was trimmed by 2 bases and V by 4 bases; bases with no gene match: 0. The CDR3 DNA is TGTGCCAGCAGTTGGACAGGGGGCAATCAGCCCCAGCATTTT. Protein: CASSWTGGNQPQHF.

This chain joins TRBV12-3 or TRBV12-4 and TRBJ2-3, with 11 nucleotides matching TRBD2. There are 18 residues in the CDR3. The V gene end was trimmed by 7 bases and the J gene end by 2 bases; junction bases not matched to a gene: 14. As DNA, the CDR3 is TGTGCCAGCACCCGTTCCCGTAGTAGCGGGGGGGCCACAGATACGCAGTATTTT. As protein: CASTRSRSSGGATDTQYF.

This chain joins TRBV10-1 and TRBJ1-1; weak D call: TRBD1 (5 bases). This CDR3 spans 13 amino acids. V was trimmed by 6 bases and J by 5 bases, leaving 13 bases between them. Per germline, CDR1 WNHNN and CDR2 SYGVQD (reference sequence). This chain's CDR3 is CASRTGTGTEAFF. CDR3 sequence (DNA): TGCGCCAGCAGGACCGGGACGGGTACTGAAGCTTTCTTT.

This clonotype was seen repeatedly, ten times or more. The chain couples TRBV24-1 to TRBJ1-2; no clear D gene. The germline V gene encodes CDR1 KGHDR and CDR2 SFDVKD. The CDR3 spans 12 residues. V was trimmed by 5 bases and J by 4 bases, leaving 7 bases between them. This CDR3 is CATSGLGYGYTF. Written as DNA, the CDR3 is TGTGCCACCAGTGGCCTGGGCTATGGCTACACCTTC.

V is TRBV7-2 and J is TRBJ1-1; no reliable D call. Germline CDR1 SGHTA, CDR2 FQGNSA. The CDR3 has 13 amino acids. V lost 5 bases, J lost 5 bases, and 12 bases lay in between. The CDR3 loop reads CASSKSRGTEAFF. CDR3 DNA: TGTGCCAGCAGCAAAAGCAGAGGAACTGAAGCTTTCTTT.

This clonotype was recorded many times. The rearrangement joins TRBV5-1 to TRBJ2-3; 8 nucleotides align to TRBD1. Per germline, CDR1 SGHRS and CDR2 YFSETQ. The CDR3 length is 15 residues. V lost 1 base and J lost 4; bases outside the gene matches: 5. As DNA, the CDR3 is TGCGCCAGCAGCTTGCAGGGGGCGGTCGCAGATACGCAGTATTTT. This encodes CASSLQGAVADTQYF.

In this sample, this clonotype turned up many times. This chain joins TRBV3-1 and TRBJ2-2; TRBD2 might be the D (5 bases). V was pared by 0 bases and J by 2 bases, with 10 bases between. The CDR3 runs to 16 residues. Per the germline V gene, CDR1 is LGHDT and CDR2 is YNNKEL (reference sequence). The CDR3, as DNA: TGTGCCAGCAGCCAAGAACTTCCGGGAAACACCGGGGAGCTGTTTTTT. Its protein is CASSQELPGNTGELFF.

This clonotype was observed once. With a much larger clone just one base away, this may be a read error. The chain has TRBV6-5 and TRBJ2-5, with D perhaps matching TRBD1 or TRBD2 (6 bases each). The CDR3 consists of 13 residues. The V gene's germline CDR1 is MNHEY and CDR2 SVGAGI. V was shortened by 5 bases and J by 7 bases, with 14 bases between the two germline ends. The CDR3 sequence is CASSIHPGATQYF. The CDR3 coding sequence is TGTGCCAGCAGTATACACCCGGGGGCGACCCAGTACTTC.

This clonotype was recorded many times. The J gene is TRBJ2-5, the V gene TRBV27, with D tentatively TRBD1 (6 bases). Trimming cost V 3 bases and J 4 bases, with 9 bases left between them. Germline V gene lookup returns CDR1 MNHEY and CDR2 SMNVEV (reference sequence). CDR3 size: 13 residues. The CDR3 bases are TGTGCCAGCAGTTTCCAGGGGCGAGAGACCCAGTACTTC. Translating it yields CASSFQGRETQYF.

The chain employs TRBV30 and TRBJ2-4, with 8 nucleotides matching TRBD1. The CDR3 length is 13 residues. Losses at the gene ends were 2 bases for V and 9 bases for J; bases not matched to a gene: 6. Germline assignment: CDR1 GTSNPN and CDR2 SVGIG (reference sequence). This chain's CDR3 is CAWSWTTGGIQYF. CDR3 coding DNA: TGTGCCTGGAGTTGGACAACAGGGGGCATTCAGTACTTC.